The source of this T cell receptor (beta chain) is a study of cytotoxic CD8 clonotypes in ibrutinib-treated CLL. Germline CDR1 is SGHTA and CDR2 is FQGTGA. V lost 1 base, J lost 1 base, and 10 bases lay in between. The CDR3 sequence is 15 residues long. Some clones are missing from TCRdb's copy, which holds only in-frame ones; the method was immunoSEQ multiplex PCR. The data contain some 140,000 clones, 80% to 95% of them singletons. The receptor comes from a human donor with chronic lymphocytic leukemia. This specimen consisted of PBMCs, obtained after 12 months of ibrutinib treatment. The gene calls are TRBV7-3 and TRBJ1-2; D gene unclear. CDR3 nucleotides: TGTGCCAGCAGCTTAAGTGGTGCCAGTAACTATGGCTACACCTTC. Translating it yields CASSLSGASNYGYTF.